This TCR beta chain was retrieved from a study of cytomegalovirus exposure and HLA in healthy donors (dated by TCRdb to 2016 to 2017). In the study overall: An earlier analysis of roughly 570 of the donors reported 276 Gb of sequence data and 95 million to 140 million unique TCR beta sequences obtained from 150 million to 200 million T cells. Rather than using new phenotypic data, the later analysis identified candidate immune exposures from TCR beta sequences and from how often those sequences occurred across donors. About five DR-DQ haplotypes were treated as single units for association and clustering because of strong linkage in the cohort. An early release that covered around 590 HLA-typed donors contained around 330 gigabases of sequencing data and tens of millions of unique TCR sequences. Alongside the repertoire data, information on donor age, sex, ethnicity and CMV serostatus was compiled. Typing coverage varied by locus: roughly 620-640 donors for A, B, C, DRB1 and DQB1; 500 to 550 for DQA1; nearly 610 for DPA1; fewer than 480 for DPB1. Every repertoire in the discovery cohort had been generated on one and the same sequencing platform. In an earlier analysis of 587 of the donors, high-throughput TCR beta sequencing was used to judge whether each TCR beta V gene segment behaved as functional or pseudogenic. The study used immunosequencing to profile the T cell repertoires of several hundred subjects and linked those repertoires to cytomegalovirus serostatus. Both class I and class II loci were covered by HLA typing, at four-digit resolution. To predict cytomegalovirus infection status, the study brought together high-throughput TCR immunosequencing, statistical association of individual TCRs with disease status, and machine learning. Of the roughly 400 genotyped donors, about 80% fell in the genetic ancestry cluster associated with self-reported Caucasian donors. In a later analysis, previously published TCR beta repertoires from 550 to 700 donors were re-analyzed and high-resolution HLA genotyping was added so that TCR occurrence patterns could be studied. Genome-wide SNP genotypes for about 65% of the 666 donors were used in a later genetic analysis, which treated that subset as a discovery cohort. A separate validation cohort of 100 to 150 different subjects was used in addition to the approximately 640-subject first cohort. Across 300 to 500 genotyped donors of the cohort, an average of roughly 250,000 unique TCR beta nucleotide sequences per donor were sequenced, and roughly 18% of those sequences were non-productive. The study aimed to test whether signatures of past pathogen exposure could be identified by cataloging public T cell receptors. Overall study outcomes, separate from this receptor: In a later analysis, several top co-occurrence clusters were reported to appear linked to parvovirus B19, influenza, CMV and Epstein-Barr virus. Linkage disequilibrium might explain the correlated functional status among segregating V segments, but an unknown experimental factor could not be ruled out. The classifier was reported to diagnose cytomegalovirus status with high specificity and sensitivity in both the original and validation cohorts. A further reported finding was that TCR beta sequences accurately predicted the HLA-A and HLA-B alleles for most subjects in the first cohort. Because HLA typing was unavailable for some donors at each locus, only the typed subset was used in association tests. A later analysis found that HLA-associated TCR beta chains were more clonally expanded and had lower generation probabilities than equally common non-associated chains. According to a later analysis, TCR association rates differed among HLA loci, with DRB1 alleles showing the most associated TCRs and HLA-C alleles showing the fewest. Most TCR sequences were observed very rarely across donors, whereas some public TCRs were present in many individuals. In a later genetic analysis, fewer N-insertions in productive TCRs were reported among donors in an Asian-associated ancestry cluster than the approximately 670-donor mean. Because counts were too low, about 17 rarely observed V segments, including chromosome 9 orphons, were excluded from the earlier analysis of 587 of the donors. When HLA alleles, especially DR and DQ, strongly co-occurred, attributing TCR associations to individual alleles was difficult. Roughly uniform sequencing depth across donors was assumed in presence/absence analyses, although this assumption may not hold. The study listed approximately 160 TCR beta chains as associated with cytomegalovirus. Specific HLA alleles were associated with 15,000 to 20,000 TCR beta sequences at a false discovery rate of 0.05 in a later analysis. The only immune exposure information available for the cohort was CMV serostatus. An earlier analysis of approximately 570 of the donors showed that most TCR beta V segments appeared in productive rearrangements either about 87% or about 30% of the time, which broadly matched IMGT annotations. A group of highly shared sequence variants was considered likely to be a technical artifact of the sequencing pipeline. According to a later analysis, most CMV-associated TCR beta chains appeared to be HLA-restricted, and the HLA associations seemed to be driven largely by CMV exposure. Some IMGT-functional V segments, including TRBV6-2 and TRBV6-3, could not be told apart with the 87-base-pair reads, so those segments were excluded. Only TCR beta chains were sequenced in this cohort, and the absence of alpha or paired-chain data limited detectable features. The authors suggested that the approach could potentially be extended to other disease states and immunological phenotypes. In a later genetic analysis, a missense DCLRE1C variant was associated with V-gene and J-gene trimming of TCR beta chains, and the association was replicated in an independent cohort. Three of the identified cytomegalovirus-associated TCR beta chains were confirmed in vitro to be specific for cytomegalovirus antigens.

Concerning this clone itself: This receptor's antigen is unknown. No per-base quality is available; no much larger clone lies one base away.

Library preparation used the immunoSEQ multiplex PCR assay. A mixture of 60 forward primers for TCR Vbeta segments and 13 reverse primers for TCR Jbeta segments was used in the multiplex PCR. A multiplex PCR assay on genomic DNA amplified the CDR3 region of rearranged TCR beta genes. Amplified TCR beta libraries were sequenced as 87-base-pair reads on the Illumina HiSeq System. As for the original processing: Across the 670 or so repertoires, a later analysis counted around 80 million unique TCR beta chains, around 11 million of which were shared by at least two donors. A nearest-neighbor algorithm error-corrected the raw reads and collapsed the reads into unique sequences, merging closely related sequences to remove PCR and sequencing errors. V, D and J gene segments were assigned by aligning CDR3 sequences to IMGT reference sequences. For a sequence to be retained, at least a six-nucleotide match to both a V gene segment and a J gene segment was required. Rearrangements were called productive when the CDR3 lacked stop codons and stayed in frame with V and J; all others were non-productive. Following IMGT convention, CDR3 was defined as the stretch from the second conserved V-encoded cysteine up to the conserved J-encoded phenylalanine. The earlier analysis of about 620 of the donors excluded sequences that lacked an unambiguous match to a single V gene segment. In an earlier analysis of some 590 of the donors, a V segment was called functional when productive rearrangements were above 56.7%, and segregating when the standard deviation between donors exceeded 5%. To diagnose cytomegalovirus status from the catalog of TCR beta chain sequences, a statistical classification framework was built. In a later analysis, V and J genes were assigned by comparing TCR nucleotide sequences against IMGT/GENE-DB human TR gene sequences. In a later analysis, CDR3 sequences and most-parsimonious VDJ recombination scenarios were assigned using the TCRdist pipeline. In a later analysis, every TCR beta chain was defined by the combination of its CDR3 amino acid sequence and its V-gene family, and reads without a unique V-gene family were dropped. A later analysis removed roughly 590 highly shared, low-generation-probability nucleotide sequences to deal with suspected cross-contamination and a sequencing artifact. A later analysis calculated a clonal expansion index for each public chain from normalized within-repertoire ranks of inferred template counts. In a later analysis, generation probabilities were computed with a VDJ recombination model fitted to out-of-frame rearrangements, and the resulting probabilities were checked against IGoR. Hypergeometric tests were used in a later analysis to score TCR-TCR, TCR-HLA and TCR-CMV co-occurrence, with a repertoire-size bias correction applied to the TCR pairs. False discovery rates were estimated in a later analysis by permuting HLA or CMV assignments 20 times. In a later analysis, co-occurring TCRs were grouped using DBSCAN, and TCRdist sequence similarity was added for clustering within HLA-allele-positive subsets. Repertoires with fewer than 30,000 or more than 120,000 public chains, plus five repertoires with anomalous nucleotide sharing, were excluded from co-occurrence clustering. Not all clones reach the TCRdb copy of this immuneACCESS table, which keeps in-frame sequences only. Checked studies attribute under half of the gap to unresolved V genes and leave the rest unexplained. That table furnishes V, J and clone size, whereas the DNA furnished D and trimming. Within this sample are about 99,000 clones, with 60% to 85% of them counted one time only. Roughly 4% of the sample is in the top ten clones.

In total, roughly 710 healthy bone marrow donors made up the cohort. At the time of sampling, all cohort members were nominally healthy, though unrecorded immune exposures were likely present. The donor tested CMV seropositive, placing the donor among the 290 or so seropositive members of the cohort. A peripheral blood sample was collected from each donor, and TCR beta sequencing was performed on peripheral blood mononuclear cells. The Qiagen DNeasy Blood Extraction Kit was used to extract genomic DNA from the blood cell samples. The CDR3 runs 17 residues from the cysteine to the phenylalanine. Only the CDR3 region is kept as DNA, spanning 51 bases read in frame from base 1. Relative to germline, V is 0 bases shorter and J is 7 bases shorter, with 18 bases between their ends. In the germline V gene, CDR1 corresponds to LGHNA and CDR2 to YNFKEQ.

Recombination linked TRBV4-2 to TRBJ1-4, and possibly TRBD1, on 5 matching bases. Specimen: PBMCs. This receptor was obtained from a middle-aged man in good health and CMV-seropositive. The DNA reads TGTGCCAGCAGCCAAGAGGGGGGGAGGGGCGCATTTGAAAAACTGTTTTTT. Its protein is CASSQEGGRGAFEKLFF.